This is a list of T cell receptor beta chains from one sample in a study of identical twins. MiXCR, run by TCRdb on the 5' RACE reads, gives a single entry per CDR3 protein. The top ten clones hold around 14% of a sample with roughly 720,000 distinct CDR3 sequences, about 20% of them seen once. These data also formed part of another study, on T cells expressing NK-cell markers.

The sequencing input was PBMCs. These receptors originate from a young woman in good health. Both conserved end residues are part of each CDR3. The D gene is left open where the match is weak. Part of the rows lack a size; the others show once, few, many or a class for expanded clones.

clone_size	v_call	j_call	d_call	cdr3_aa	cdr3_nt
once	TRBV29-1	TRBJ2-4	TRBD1	CSVADRGGIQYF	TGCAGCGTTGCGGACAGGGGTGGCATTCAGTACTTC
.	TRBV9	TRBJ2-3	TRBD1	CASEIGGSDTQYF	TGTGCCAGCGAGATAGGGGGCTCAGATACGCAGTATTTT
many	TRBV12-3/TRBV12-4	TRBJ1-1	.	CASRRGAVTEAFF	TGTGCCAGCAGACGGGGGGCTGTGACTGAAGCTTTCTTT
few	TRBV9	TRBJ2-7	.	CASSVGVAYEQYF	TGTGCCAGCAGCGTAGGTGTGGCCTACGAGCAGTACTTC
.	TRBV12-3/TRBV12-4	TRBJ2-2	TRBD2	CATRPRGAGELFF	TGTGCCACCCGCCCCCGGGGGGCCGGGGAGCTGTTTTTT
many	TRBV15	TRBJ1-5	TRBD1	CATSRDSRRQGYNQPQHF	TGTGCCACCAGCAGAGACTCTAGGAGACAGGGGTACAATCAGCCCCAGCATTTT
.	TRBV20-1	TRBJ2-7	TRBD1	CSANALAQGSYEQYF	TGCAGTGCTAATGCACTGGCACAGGGGAGCTACGAGCAGTACTTC
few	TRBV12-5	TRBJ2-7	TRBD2	CASETRTSGSYEQYF	TGTGCTAGTGAAACCCGGACTAGCGGGAGCTACGAGCAGTACTTC
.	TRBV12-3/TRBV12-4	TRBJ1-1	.	CASSLAYGAGEAFF	TGTGCCAGCAGTTTAGCTTACGGGGCGGGGGAAGCTTTCTTT
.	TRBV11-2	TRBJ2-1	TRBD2	CASSANRGRASGSSYNEQFF	TGTGCCAGCAGCGCCAACAGGGGAAGGGCTAGCGGGAGCTCCTACAATGAGCAGTTCTTC
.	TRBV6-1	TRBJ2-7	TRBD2	CASSPTSGLSYEQYF	TGTGCCAGCAGCCCTACATCGGGACTATCGTACGAGCAGTACTTC
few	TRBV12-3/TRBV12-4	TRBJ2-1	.	CASGVRAGEQFF	TGTGCCAGCGGGGTGAGGGCGGGTGAGCAGTTCTTC
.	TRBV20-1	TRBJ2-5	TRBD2	CSAAKTSGRPGETQYF	TGCAGTGCCGCGAAGACTAGCGGGAGGCCCGGGGAGACCCAGTACTTC
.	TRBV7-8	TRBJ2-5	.	CASSPQGRQETQYF	TGTGCCAGCAGCCCCCAGGGCAGGCAAGAGACCCAGTACTTC
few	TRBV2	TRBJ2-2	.	CASSEAAGELFF	TGTGCCAGCAGTGAGGCTGCCGGGGAGCTGTTTTTT
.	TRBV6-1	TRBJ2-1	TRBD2	CASSQRTSGGANNEQFF	TGTGCCAGCAGTCAGAGGACTAGCGGGGGGGCGAACAATGAGCAGTTCTTC
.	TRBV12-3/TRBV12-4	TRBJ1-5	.	CASSSPGGGDPQHF	TGTGCCAGCAGTTCCCCCGGAGGGGGGGATCCCCAGCATTTT
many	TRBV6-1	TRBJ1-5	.	CASSELGQSNQPQHF	TGTGCCAGCAGTGAACTAGGACAAAGCAATCAGCCCCAGCATTTT
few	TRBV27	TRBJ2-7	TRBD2	CASSVPGGEQYF	TGTGCCAGCAGTGTACCGGGGGGGGAGCAGTACTTC
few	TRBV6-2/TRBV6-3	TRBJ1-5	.	CASSFSFNQPQHF	TGTGCCAGCAGTTTCAGCTTTAATCAGCCCCAGCATTTT
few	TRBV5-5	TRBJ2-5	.	CASSLRDGKETQYF	TGTGCCAGCAGCTTACGGGACGGAAAAGAGACCCAGTACTTC
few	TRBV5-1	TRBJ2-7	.	CASSLGAGLEYEQYF	TGCGCCAGCAGCTTGGGCGCAGGGTTGGAGTACGAGCAGTACTTC
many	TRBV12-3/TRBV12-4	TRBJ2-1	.	CASSPQGSYNEQFF	TGTGCCAGCAGCCCACAGGGTTCCTACAATGAGCAGTTCTTC
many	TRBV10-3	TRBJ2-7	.	CAISESNPGNSYEQYF	TGTGCCATCAGTGAGTCGAATCCGGGGAACTCCTACGAGCAGTACTTC
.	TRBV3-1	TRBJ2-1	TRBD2	CASSFYALAGVGDEQFF	TGTGCCAGCAGCTTCTACGCACTAGCGGGAGTCGGCGATGAGCAGTTCTTC
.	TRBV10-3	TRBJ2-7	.	CAISRETYEQYF	TGTGCCATCAGCCGGGAGACTTACGAGCAGTACTTC
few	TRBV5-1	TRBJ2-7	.	CASSLGGSLEQYF	TGCGCCAGCAGCTTGGGGGGGTCCCTCGAGCAGTACTTC
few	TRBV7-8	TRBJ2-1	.	CASSLELAWDQQFF	TGTGCCAGCAGCTTAGAACTAGCATGGGATCAGCAGTTCTTC
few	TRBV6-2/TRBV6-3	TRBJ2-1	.	CASSYSAEGGYNEQFF	TGTGCCAGCAGTTACTCAGCGGAGGGAGGCTACAATGAGCAGTTCTTC
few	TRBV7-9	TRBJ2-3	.	CASSLSRGHLSTDTQYF	TGTGCCAGCAGCTTGTCTCGGGGACACCTTAGCACAGATACGCAGTATTTT
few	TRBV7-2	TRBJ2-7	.	CASSLAGTDTYEQYF	TGTGCCAGCAGCTTAGCGGGGACGGATACCTACGAGCAGTACTTC
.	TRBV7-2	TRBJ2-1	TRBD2	CASSSLTSGRSYNEQFF	TGTGCCAGCAGCTCCCTGACTAGCGGCCGTTCCTACAATGAGCAGTTCTTC
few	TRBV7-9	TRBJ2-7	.	CASSSSWGAYEQYF	TGTGCCAGCAGCTCTTCGTGGGGCGCGTACGAGCAGTACTTC
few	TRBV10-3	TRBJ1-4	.	CAIGKGATNEKLFF	TGTGCCATCGGAAAGGGGGCAACTAATGAAAAACTGTTTTTT
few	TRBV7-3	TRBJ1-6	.	CASSLMGTEGSPLHF	TGTGCCAGCAGCTTAATGGGGACCGAGGGGTCACCCCTCCACTTT
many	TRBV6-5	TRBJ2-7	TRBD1	CASSYAGQGLYEQYF	TGTGCCAGCAGTTACGCGGGACAGGGACTCTACGAGCAGTACTTC
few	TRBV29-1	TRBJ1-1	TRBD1	CSGQGAGMRTEAFF	TGCAGTGGACAGGGGGCAGGGATGAGGACTGAAGCTTTCTTT